This is a list of T cell receptor beta chains from one sample in a study of technical replicates of blood from four donors. TCRdb's table, derived via immunoSEQ multiplex PCR, lists solely in-frame clones and lacks some. The sample lists about 80,000 clones, 70% to 90% seen once, with 0.35% to 0.5% in the top ten. Specimen: T cells isolated from PBMCs. Source of these receptors: a human donor in good health. Each CDR3 is given with its conserved first and last residue. The order of the fields is J gene, D gene, clone size, V gene, CDR3 protein, CDR3 DNA. A D gene is named only where the DNA matches it firmly. Clone size, where shown, is once, few, many, or a class for clones that have expanded.

TRBJ1-5 NA few TRBV28 CASITGTQPQHF TGTGCCAGCATTACAGGGACTCAGCCCCAGCATTTT
TRBJ2-6 TRBD1 NA TRBV18 CASSPGQGGVDSGANVLTF TGTGCCAGCTCACCGGGACAGGGCGGAGTGGACTCTGGGGCCAACGTCCTGACTTTC
TRBJ2-7 TRBD1 NA TRBV19 CASSFSGTASYEQYF TGTGCCAGTAGTTTCTCCGGGACAGCCTCCTACGAGCAGTACTTC
TRBJ1-2 NA NA TRBV29-1 CSVAERGGTNYGYTF TGCAGCGTTGCGGAGCGGGGAGGCACTAACTATGGCTACACCTTC
TRBJ2-1 NA NA TRBV20-1 CSARYSHEQFF TGCAGTGCTAGGTACAGTCATGAGCAGTTCTTC
TRBJ1-1 NA once TRBV2 CASSEGRGAGFEAFF TGTGCCAGCAGTGAAGGACGGGGGGCCGGATTTGAAGCTTTCTTT
TRBJ2-1 TRBD1 NA TRBV25-1 CASRTGNPSYNEQFF TGTGCCAGCAGGACAGGGAATCCGTCCTACAATGAGCAGTTCTTC
TRBJ1-5 NA once TRBV4-1 CASSHGGQFGQPQHF TGCGCCAGCAGCCATGGCGGACAGTTCGGTCAGCCCCAGCATTTT
TRBJ2-7 TRBD2 NA TRBV14 CASSIEREVYEQYF TGTGCCAGCAGCATAGAGCGGGAGGTTTACGAGCAGTACTTC
TRBJ1-1 NA NA TRBV27 CASRETGTEAFF TGTGCCAGCAGGGAGACAGGCACTGAAGCTTTCTTT
TRBJ1-1 NA NA TRBV7-8 CASSSVRGFHTEAFF TGTGCCAGCAGCTCCGTCAGGGGTTTCCACACTGAAGCTTTCTTT
TRBJ1-4 TRBD1 NA TRBV7-3 CASSPGTGYRASNEKLFF TGTGCCAGCAGCCCAGGGACAGGGTATCGTGCAAGTAATGAAAAACTGTTTTTT
TRBJ2-3 NA once TRBV6-5 CASKRADTQYF TGTGCCAGCAAGAGGGCAGATACGCAGTATTTT
TRBJ1-1 TRBD1 NA TRBV5-6 CASSLGRGHTEAFF TGTGCCAGCAGCTTGGGGAGGGGGCACACTGAAGCTTTCTTT
TRBJ2-7 NA NA TRBV9 CASSGGLGSYEQYF TGTGCCAGCAGCGGAGGACTCGGCTCCTACGAGCAGTACTTC
TRBJ1-4 TRBD1 NA TRBV5-1 CASSLGDGQANEKLFF TGCGCCAGCAGCTTGGGAGATGGACAGGCTAATGAAAAACTGTTTTTT
TRBJ1-4 NA NA TRBV7-8 CASSYIQANEKLFF TGTGCCAGCAGCTATATACAGGCTAATGAAAAACTGTTTTTT
TRBJ1-2 NA NA TRBV21-1 CASSPWTGANGYTF TGTGCCAGCAGCCCCTGGACAGGGGCAAATGGCTACACCTTC
TRBJ2-7 NA NA TRBV14 CASSQESVYEQYF TGTGCCAGCAGCCAAGAATCCGTCTACGAGCAGTACTTC
TRBJ2-5 NA NA TRBV21-1 CASPPDRVKETQYF TGTGCCAGCCCACCCGACAGGGTAAAAGAGACCCAGTACTTC
TRBJ2-7 NA NA TRBV19 CASSTNGAPAYEQYF TGTGCCAGTAGTACAAACGGAGCTCCCGCCTACGAGCAGTACTTC
TRBJ2-5 NA NA TRBV11-3 CASSLDGQGGETQYF TGTGCCAGCAGCTTAGATGGGCAGGGAGGAGAGACCCAGTACTTC
TRBJ1-4 TRBD1 few TRBV4-1 CASSQELGQGEKLFF TGCGCCAGCAGCCAAGAACTGGGACAGGGGGAAAAACTGTTTTTT
TRBJ2-7 NA NA TRBV5-1 CALRNKQGTNEQYF TGCGCCCTCCGAAATAAACAGGGTACCAACGAGCAGTACTTC
TRBJ2-3 NA NA TRBV29-1 CSVVGLGLHTDTQYF TGCAGCGTTGTGGGACTGGGGTTACACACAGATACGCAGTATTTT
TRBJ2-1 TRBD1 NA TRBV11-3 CASSTGQVSSYNEQFF TGTGCCAGCAGCACTGGACAGGTTAGCTCCTACAATGAGCAGTTCTTC
TRBJ2-1 TRBD2 once TRBV28 CASIPAGLVTSNEQFF TGTGCCAGCATCCCCGCGGGACTAGTAACGTCCAATGAGCAGTTCTTC
TRBJ2-1 NA NA TRBV4-2 CASSQEDSSGNEQFF TGTGCCAGCAGCCAAGAGGACAGCTCGGGCAATGAGCAGTTCTTC
TRBJ2-3 TRBD2 NA TRBV5-4 CASSLAGGPPDTQYF TGTGCCAGCAGCTTAGCGGGAGGGCCTCCAGATACGCAGTATTTT
TRBJ2-6 TRBD1 NA TRBV10-3 CAIHSDRGAGANVLTF TGTGCCATCCACTCGGACAGGGGGGCTGGGGCCAACGTCCTGACTTTC
TRBJ2-7 NA NA TRBV28 CASSLSTGHPTYEQYF TGTGCCAGCAGCCTCTCTACGGGACACCCTACCTACGAGCAGTACTTC
TRBJ2-3 TRBD2 NA TRBV11-2 CASSYGGRPVTDTQYF TGTGCCAGCAGCTACGGCGGGAGGCCCGTGACAGATACGCAGTATTTT
TRBJ2-7 NA NA TRBV11-3 CASSSRRTASYEQYF TGTGCCAGCAGCTCCCGCCGGACAGCATCCTACGAGCAGTACTTC
TRBJ2-7 NA NA TRBV6-6 CASSNNYEQYF TGTGCCAGCAGTAACAACTACGAGCAGTACTTC
TRBJ2-7 TRBD2 once TRBV5-1 CASSLSAGGWYEQYF TGCGCCAGCAGCTTGTCAGCGGGAGGCTGGTACGAGCAGTACTTC
TRBJ2-7 TRBD1 NA TRBV28 CASRQQGAAYEQYF TGTGCCAGCAGACAACAGGGGGCGGCGTACGAGCAGTACTTC
TRBJ2-1 NA NA TRBV19 CASSAQTYNEQFF TGTGCCAGTAGTGCCCAAACTTACAATGAGCAGTTCTTC
TRBJ2-7 NA NA TRBV10-3 CAISEEQLLYEQYF TGTGCCATCAGTGAGGAACAGCTCCTCTACGAGCAGTACTTC
TRBJ1-4 TRBD1 NA TRBV19 CASSIDRGTLLNEKLFF TGTGCCAGTAGTATCGACAGGGGCACACTTCTTAATGAAAAACTGTTTTTT
TRBJ2-7 TRBD2 NA TRBV15 CATSISSGRYEQYF TGTGCCACCAGCATTAGTAGCGGGAGATACGAGCAGTACTTC
TRBJ2-3 TRBD1 once TRBV7-3 CASSPGQLTDTQYF TGTGCCAGCAGCCCGGGACAGCTCACAGATACGCAGTATTTT
TRBJ2-2 NA NA TRBV27 CASSLAGWTGELFF TGTGCCAGCAGCCTCGCAGGGTGGACCGGGGAGCTGTTTTTT
TRBJ2-3 TRBD2 NA TRBV28 CASSLAYSGTDTQYF TGTGCCAGCAGTTTGGCATATAGCGGGACAGATACGCAGTATTTT
TRBJ2-7 TRBD1 once TRBV19 CASTMGTGYEQYF TGTGCCAGTACCATGGGGACAGGCTACGAGCAGTACTTC
TRBJ1-1 NA few TRBV7-7 CASSPAVFDTEAFF TGTGCCAGCAGCCCGGCGGTATTTGACACTGAAGCTTTCTTT
TRBJ2-3 NA NA TRBV2 CATPITRTDTQYF TGTGCCACCCCAATTACGCGGACAGATACGCAGTATTTT
TRBJ2-1 NA NA TRBV7-9 CASSFPDNEQFF TGTGCCAGCAGCTTTCCCGACAATGAGCAGTTCTTC
TRBJ2-7 TRBD2 NA TRBV4-3 CASSQAAGNSYEQYF TGCGCCAGCAGCCAAGCAGCGGGAAACTCTTACGAGCAGTACTTC
TRBJ2-7 NA once TRBV9 CASSVSGGLYEQYF TGTGCCAGCAGCGTAAGCGGTGGGCTCTACGAGCAGTACTTC
TRBJ1-2 NA NA TRBV6-5 CASSTLDGGYTF TGTGCCAGCAGTACTCTAGACGGTGGCTACACCTTC
TRBJ2-7 NA NA TRBV6-6 CASSLEIYEQYF TGTGCCAGCAGTCTGGAGATCTACGAGCAGTACTTC
TRBJ1-1 TRBD1 NA TRBV5-4 CASWTGGNAFF TGTGCCAGCTGGACAGGGGGTAATGCTTTCTTT
TRBJ2-3 TRBD2 NA TRBV7-3 CASSLRGTNTDTQYF TGTGCCAGCAGCTTAAGGGGGACTAATACAGATACGCAGTATTTT
TRBJ2-3 NA NA TRBV6-5 CASSYSGRLTDTQYF TGTGCCAGCAGTTACTCGGGGCGCCTCACAGATACGCAGTATTTT
TRBJ2-3 TRBD2 NA TRBV30 CAWSVGLAGPDTQYF TGTGCCTGGAGTGTTGGGCTAGCGGGCCCAGATACGCAGTATTTT
TRBJ2-1 NA NA TRBV6-6 CASSYDGISYNEQFF TGTGCCAGCAGTTACGACGGGATCTCCTACAATGAGCAGTTCTTC